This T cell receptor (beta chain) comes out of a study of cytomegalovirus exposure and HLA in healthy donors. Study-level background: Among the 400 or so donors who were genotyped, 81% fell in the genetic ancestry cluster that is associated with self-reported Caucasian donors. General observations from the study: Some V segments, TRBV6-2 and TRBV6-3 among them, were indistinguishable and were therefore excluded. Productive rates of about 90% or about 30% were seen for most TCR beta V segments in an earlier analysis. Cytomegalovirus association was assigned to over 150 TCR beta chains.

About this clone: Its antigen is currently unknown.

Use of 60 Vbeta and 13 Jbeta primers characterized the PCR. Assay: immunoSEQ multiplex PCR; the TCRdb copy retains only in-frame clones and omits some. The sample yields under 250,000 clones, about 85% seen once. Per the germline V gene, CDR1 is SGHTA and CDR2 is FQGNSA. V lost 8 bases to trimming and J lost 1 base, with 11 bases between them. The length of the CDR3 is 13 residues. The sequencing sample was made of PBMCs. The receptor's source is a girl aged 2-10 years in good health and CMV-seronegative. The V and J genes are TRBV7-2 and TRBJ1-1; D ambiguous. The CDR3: CASHPYRNTEAFF. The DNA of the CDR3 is TGTGCCAGCCACCCCTACAGGAACACTGAAGCTTTCTTT.